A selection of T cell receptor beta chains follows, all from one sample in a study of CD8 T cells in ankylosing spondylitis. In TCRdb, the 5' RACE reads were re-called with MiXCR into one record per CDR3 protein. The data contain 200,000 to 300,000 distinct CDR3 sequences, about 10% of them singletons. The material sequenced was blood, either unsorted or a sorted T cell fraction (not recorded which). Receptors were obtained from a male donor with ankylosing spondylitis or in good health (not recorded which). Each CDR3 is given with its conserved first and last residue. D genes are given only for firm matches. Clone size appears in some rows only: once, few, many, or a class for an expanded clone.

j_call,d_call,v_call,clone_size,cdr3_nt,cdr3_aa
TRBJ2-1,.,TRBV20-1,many,TGCAGTGCTAGAATTCAAAACAACAATGAGCAGTTCTTC,CSARIQNNNEQFF
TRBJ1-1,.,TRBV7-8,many,TGTGCCAGCAGCCCTGGAGGGGGGCTCCTGAACACTGAAGCTTTCTTT,CASSPGGGLLNTEAFF
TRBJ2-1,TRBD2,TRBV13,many,TGTGCCAGCAGCTACCCAAGCGGGGGGGCCGGCGAGCAGTTCTTC,CASSYPSGGAGEQFF
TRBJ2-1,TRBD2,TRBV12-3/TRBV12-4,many,TGTGCCAGCAGTTGGACTAGCGGGAGAGGTCATGAGCAGTTCTTC,CASSWTSGRGHEQFF
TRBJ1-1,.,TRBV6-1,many,TGTGCCAGCACCCGGGGCAGGGGTATGGACACTGAAGCTTTCTTT,CASTRGRGMDTEAFF
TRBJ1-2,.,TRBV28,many,TGTGCCAGCAGCCACGAGACAGGACAAAACTATGGCTACACCTTC,CASSHETGQNYGYTF
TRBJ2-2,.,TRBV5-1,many,TGCGCCAGCAGCTACGAGACAGGCCTCGGGGAGCTGTTTTTT,CASSYETGLGELFF
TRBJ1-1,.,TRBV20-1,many,TGCAGTGCTAGAGATCTTCACGGGAACACTGAAGCTTTCTTT,CSARDLHGNTEAFF
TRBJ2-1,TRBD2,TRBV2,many,TGTGCCAGCAGGCTCGGGGGGAATGAGCAGTTCTTC,CASRLGGNEQFF
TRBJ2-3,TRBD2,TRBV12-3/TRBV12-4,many,TGTGCCAGCAGTCCTTTAGCGGGGGGGCCAGGTACGCAGTATTTT,CASSPLAGGPGTQYF
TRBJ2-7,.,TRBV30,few,TGTGCCTGGAGTGGGACAGTTCTAGGGGAGCAGTACTTC,CAWSGTVLGEQYF
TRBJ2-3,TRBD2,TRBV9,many,TGTGCCAGCAGCGCACTAGCGGGGGGCACAGATACGCAGTATTTT,CASSALAGGTDTQYF
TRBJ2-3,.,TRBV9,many,TGTGCCAGCAGCGTACAAAGGGTTGATACGCAGTATTTT,CASSVQRVDTQYF
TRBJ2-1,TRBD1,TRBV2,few,TGTGCCAGCATCTGGACAGGGGAGAATGAGCAGTTCTTC,CASIWTGENEQFF
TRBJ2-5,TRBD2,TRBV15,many,TGTGCCACCAGCAGATTCGGTAGCGGGACCCTACAAGAGACCCAGTACTTC,CATSRFGSGTLQETQYF
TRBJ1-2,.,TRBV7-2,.,TGTGCCAGCAGCTCGGTGGGCAGTTTTAACTATGGCTACACCTTC,CASSSVGSFNYGYTF
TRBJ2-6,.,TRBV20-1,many,TGCAGTGCTAGAGATTCGGGGTCTGGGGCCAACGTCCTGACTTTC,CSARDSGSGANVLTF
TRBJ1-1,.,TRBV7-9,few,TGTGCCATCCCACGGGACACTGAAGCTTTCTTT,CAIPRDTEAFF
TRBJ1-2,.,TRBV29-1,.,TGCAGCGTTCTTCCACAGGGCGGCTATGGCTACACCTTC,CSVLPQGGYGYTF
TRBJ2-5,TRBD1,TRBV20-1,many,TGCAGTGCTAGAGATTGGCAGGGGGAAGAGACCCAGTACTTC,CSARDWQGEETQYF
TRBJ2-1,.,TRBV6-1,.,TGTGCCAGCAGCCCCGGACTACCGGGGAACAATGAGCAGTTCTTC,CASSPGLPGNNEQFF
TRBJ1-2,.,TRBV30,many,TGTGCCTGGAGTGAGGACAGCTACTATGGCTACACCTTC,CAWSEDSYYGYTF
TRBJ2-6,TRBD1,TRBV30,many,TGTGCCTGGACTACCGGGACAGGGACCGGGGCCAACGTCCTGACTTTC,CAWTTGTGTGANVLTF
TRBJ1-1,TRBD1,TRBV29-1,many,TGCAGCGCACAGGGGGCCGTGAGGACTGAAGCTTTCTTT,CSAQGAVRTEAFF
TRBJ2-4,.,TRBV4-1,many,TGCGCCAGCAGCCAAGACGACACAGGACTAGCCAAAAACATTCAGTACTTC,CASSQDDTGLAKNIQYF
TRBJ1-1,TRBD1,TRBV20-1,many,TGCAGTGCTAGGGACAGGGATCGGGGCACTGAAGCTTTCTTT,CSARDRDRGTEAFF
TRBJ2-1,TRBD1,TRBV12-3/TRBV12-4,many,TGTGCCAGCAGTCCCGGGACAGGGAGCAATGAGCAGTTCTTC,CASSPGTGSNEQFF
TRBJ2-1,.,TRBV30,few,TGTGCCTGGAGTGTACATGAGGGGAAGAATGAGCAGTTCTTC,CAWSVHEGKNEQFF
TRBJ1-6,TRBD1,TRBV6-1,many,TGTGCCAGCAGTGAAAAGAGGACAGGGGGGAAATCACCCCTCCACTTT,CASSEKRTGGKSPLHF
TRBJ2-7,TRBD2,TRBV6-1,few,TGTGCCAGCAGTGATGGGACTAGTCTCGGTCTCGCGCGACGGTACTTC,CASSDGTSLGLARRYF
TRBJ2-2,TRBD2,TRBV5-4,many,TGTGCCAGCAGCTGGACTAGCGTAAACACCGGGGAGCTGTTTTTT,CASSWTSVNTGELFF
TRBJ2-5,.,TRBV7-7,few,TGTGCCAGCAGCAGGGACGTCCAAGAGACCCAGTACTTC,CASSRDVQETQYF
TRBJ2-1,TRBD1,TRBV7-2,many,TGTGCCAGCAGCTCCGGACAGGGAAGCTCCTACAATGAGCAGTTCTTC,CASSSGQGSSYNEQFF
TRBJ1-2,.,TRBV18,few,TGTGCCAGCTCACCTGAGACAGATCCTAACTATGGCTACACCTTC,CASSPETDPNYGYTF
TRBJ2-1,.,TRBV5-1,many,TGCGCCAGCAGCCAGGATAGGGCCTACAATGAGCAGTTCTTC,CASSQDRAYNEQFF
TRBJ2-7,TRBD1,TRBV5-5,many,TGTGCCAGCAGCCTGGGACAGGGGGACTACGAGCAGTACTTC,CASSLGQGDYEQYF
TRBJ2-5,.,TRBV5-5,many,TGTGCCAGCAGCTGGGGCTGGGGTCAAGAGACCCAGTACTTC,CASSWGWGQETQYF
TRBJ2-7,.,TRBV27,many,TGTGCCAGCTCTAGGGGAGACGAGCAGTACTTC,CASSRGDEQYF
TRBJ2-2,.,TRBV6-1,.,TGTGCCAGCACCTTGCGTTCAGGGGCGAACACCGGGGAGCTGTTTTTT,CASTLRSGANTGELFF
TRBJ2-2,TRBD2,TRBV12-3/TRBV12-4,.,TGTGCCAGCAACCTGCGGGGGGGGGGAACCGGGGAGCTGTTTTTT,CASNLRGGGTGELFF
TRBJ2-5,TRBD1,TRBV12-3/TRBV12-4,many,TGTGCCAGCAGCAAGGACAGGGGGCTGGAGGAGACCCAGTACTTC,CASSKDRGLEETQYF
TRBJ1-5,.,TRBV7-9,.,TGTGCCAGCAGCTTCTTTGGGGCAGGGATAAATCAGCCCCAGCATTTT,CASSFFGAGINQPQHF
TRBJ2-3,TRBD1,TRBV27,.,TGTACCAGCAGTTTCAGGGACAGGGCAGATACGCAGTATTTT,CTSSFRDRADTQYF
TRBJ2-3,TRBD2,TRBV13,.,TGTGCCAGCATGAGAAGGACTAGCGGTCCAGATACGCAGTATTTT,CASMRRTSGPDTQYF
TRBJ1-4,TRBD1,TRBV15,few,TGTGCCACCAGCACACGGACAGGGACGAGGATCAATGAAAAACTGTTTTTT,CATSTRTGTRINEKLFF
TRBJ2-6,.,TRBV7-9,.,TGTGCCAGCAGCTTACCAAGGGTCTCTGGGGCCAACGTCCTGACTTTC,CASSLPRVSGANVLTF
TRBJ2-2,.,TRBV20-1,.,TGCAGTGCTAGAGAGGCAGGGAACACCGGGGAGCTGTTTTTT,CSAREAGNTGELFF
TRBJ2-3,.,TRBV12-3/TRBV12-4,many,TGTGCCAGCAGTCCCTCGGGAACAGATACGCAGTATTTT,CASSPSGTDTQYF
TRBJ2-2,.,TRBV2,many,TGTGCCAGCAGTGAAGCCCCCGTCACCGGGGAGCTGTTTTTT,CASSEAPVTGELFF
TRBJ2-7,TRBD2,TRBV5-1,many,TGCGCCAGCAGCTTGGTAGCGGGGGGCTCCTACGAGCAGTACTTC,CASSLVAGGSYEQYF
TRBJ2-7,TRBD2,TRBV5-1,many,TGCGCCAGCAGCCCCGGGACTAGCGGCGACGAGCAGTACTTC,CASSPGTSGDEQYF
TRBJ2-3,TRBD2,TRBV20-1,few,TGCAGTGCTCGCCCAGCGGGGGGGAGCACAGATACGCAGTATTTT,CSARPAGGSTDTQYF
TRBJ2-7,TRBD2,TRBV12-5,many,TGTGCTAGTGGTTTGATCATTAGCGGGACAACCTACGAGCAGTACTTC,CASGLIISGTTYEQYF